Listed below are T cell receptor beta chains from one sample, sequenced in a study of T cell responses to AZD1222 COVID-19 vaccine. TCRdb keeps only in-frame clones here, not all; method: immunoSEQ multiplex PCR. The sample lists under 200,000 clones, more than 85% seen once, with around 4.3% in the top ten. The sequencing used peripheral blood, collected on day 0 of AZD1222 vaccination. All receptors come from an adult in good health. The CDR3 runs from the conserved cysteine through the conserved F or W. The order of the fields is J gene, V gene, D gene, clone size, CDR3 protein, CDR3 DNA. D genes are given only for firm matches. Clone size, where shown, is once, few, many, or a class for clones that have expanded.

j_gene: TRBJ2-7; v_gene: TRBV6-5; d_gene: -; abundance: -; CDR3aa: CASSYSFGSSYEQYF; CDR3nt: TGTGCCAGCAGTTACTCGTTCGGGAGCTCCTACGAGCAGTACTTC
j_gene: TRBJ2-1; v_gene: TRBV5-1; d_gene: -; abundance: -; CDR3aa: CASSLALAATLGNEQFF; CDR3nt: TGCGCCAGCAGCTTGGCCCTGGCGGCGACCCTTGGGAATGAGCAGTTCTTC
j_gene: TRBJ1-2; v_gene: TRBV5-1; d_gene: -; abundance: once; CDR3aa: CASSSDSRGYTF; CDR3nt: TGCGCCAGCAGCTCGGACAGTCGAGGCTACACCTTC
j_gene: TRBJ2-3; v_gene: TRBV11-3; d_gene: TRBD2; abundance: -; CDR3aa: CASSQDESGGAGDTQYF; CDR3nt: TGTGCCAGCAGCCAAGACGAGAGCGGGGGGGCCGGAGATACGCAGTATTTT
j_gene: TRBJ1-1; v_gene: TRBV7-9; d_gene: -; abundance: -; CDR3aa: CASSFGMSTEAFF; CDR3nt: TGTGCCAGCAGCTTTGGGATGAGTACTGAAGCTTTCTTT
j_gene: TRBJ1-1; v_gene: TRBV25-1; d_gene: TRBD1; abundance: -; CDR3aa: CASISGTGGTEAFF; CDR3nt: TGTGCCAGCATATCCGGGACAGGGGGCACTGAAGCTTTCTTT
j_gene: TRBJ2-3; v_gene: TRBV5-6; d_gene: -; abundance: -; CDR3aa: CASSFGGPSTDTQYF; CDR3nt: TGTGCCAGCAGCTTCGGAGGTCCTAGCACAGATACGCAGTATTTT
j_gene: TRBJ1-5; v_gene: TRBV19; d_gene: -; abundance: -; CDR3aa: CASSLNNQPQHF; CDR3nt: TGTGCCAGTAGTCTAAACAATCAGCCCCAGCATTTT
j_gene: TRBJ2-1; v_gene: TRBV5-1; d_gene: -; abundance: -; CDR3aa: CASSLSWDNEQFF; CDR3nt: TGCGCCAGCAGCTTGTCCTGGGACAATGAGCAGTTCTTC
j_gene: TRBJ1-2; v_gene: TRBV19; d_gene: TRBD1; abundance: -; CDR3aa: CASSRGQNSYGYTF; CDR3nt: TGTGCCAGTAGTAGGGGACAGAATAGTTATGGCTACACCTTC
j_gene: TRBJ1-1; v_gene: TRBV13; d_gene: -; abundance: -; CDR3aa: CASSLPGGDTEAFF; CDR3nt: TGTGCCAGCAGCTTACCGGGAGGGGACACTGAAGCTTTCTTT
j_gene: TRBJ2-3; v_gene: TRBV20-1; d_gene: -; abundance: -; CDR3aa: CSASTDTQYF; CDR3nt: TGCAGTGCCTCCACAGATACGCAGTATTTT
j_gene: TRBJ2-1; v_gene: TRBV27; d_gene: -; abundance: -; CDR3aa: CASSSSWHEQFF; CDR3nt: TGTGCCAGCAGTTCTTCCTGGCATGAGCAGTTCTTC
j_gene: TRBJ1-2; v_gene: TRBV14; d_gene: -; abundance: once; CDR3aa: CASSLNRRGYTF; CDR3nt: TGTGCCAGCAGCCTAAACAGGCGGGGCTACACCTTC
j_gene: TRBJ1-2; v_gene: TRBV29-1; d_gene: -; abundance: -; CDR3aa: CSVEDQFLRVYNGYTF; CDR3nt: TGCAGCGTTGAAGATCAATTCTTGAGGGTGTACAATGGCTACACCTTC
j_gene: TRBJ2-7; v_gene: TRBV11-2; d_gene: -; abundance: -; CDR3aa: CASSFSFSSYEQYF; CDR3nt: TGTGCCAGCAGCTTTTCTTTCAGCTCCTACGAGCAGTACTTC
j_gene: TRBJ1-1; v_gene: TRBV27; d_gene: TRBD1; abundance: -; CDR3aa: CASGTALNTEAFF; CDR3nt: TGTGCCAGCGGGACAGCTTTGAACACTGAAGCTTTCTTT
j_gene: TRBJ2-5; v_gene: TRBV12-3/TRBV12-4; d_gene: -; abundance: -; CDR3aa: CASRATETQYF; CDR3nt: TGTGCCAGCAGGGCTACGGAGACCCAGTACTTC
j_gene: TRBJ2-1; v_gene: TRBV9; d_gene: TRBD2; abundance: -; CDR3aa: CASSAGLAGNEQFF; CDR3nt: TGTGCCAGCAGCGCAGGACTAGCGGGAAATGAGCAGTTCTTC
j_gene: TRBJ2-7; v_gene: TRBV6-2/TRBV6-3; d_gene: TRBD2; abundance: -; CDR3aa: CASSYSSGGLAGASYEQYF; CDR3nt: TGTGCCAGCAGTTACTCGAGTGGGGGGCTAGCGGGAGCTAGCTACGAGCAGTACTTC
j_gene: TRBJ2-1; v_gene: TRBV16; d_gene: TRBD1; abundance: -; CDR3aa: CASSLTGSYNEQFF; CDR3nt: TGTGCCAGCAGCTTGACAGGGTCCTACAATGAGCAGTTCTTC
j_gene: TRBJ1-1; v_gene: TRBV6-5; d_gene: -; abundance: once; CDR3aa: CASTRTLNTEAFF; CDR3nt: TGTGCCAGCACGCGGACGTTGAACACTGAAGCTTTCTTT
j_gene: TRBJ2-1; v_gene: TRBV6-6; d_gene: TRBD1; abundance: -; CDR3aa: CASSYESGQIYNEQFF; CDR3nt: TGTGCCAGCAGTTACGAGTCGGGACAGATCTACAATGAGCAGTTCTTC
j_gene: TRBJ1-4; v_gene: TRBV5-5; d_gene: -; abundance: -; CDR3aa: CASPGRANEKLFF; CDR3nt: TGTGCCAGTCCGGGGAGGGCTAATGAAAAACTGTTTTTT
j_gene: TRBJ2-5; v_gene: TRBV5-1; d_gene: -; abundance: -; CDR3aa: CASSVLGAQETQYF; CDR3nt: TGCGCCAGCAGCGTTCTAGGAGCCCAAGAGACCCAGTACTTC
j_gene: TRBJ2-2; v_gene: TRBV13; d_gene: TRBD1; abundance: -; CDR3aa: CASSRDRRNGELFF; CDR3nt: TGTGCCAGCAGCCGGGACAGACGAAACGGGGAGCTGTTTTTT
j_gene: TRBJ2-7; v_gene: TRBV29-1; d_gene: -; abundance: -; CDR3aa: CSVGSGNSYEQYF; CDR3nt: TGCAGCGTTGGTTCGGGAAACTCCTACGAGCAGTACTTC
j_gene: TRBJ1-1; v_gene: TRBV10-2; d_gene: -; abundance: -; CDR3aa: CASSGPLNTEAFF; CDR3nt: TGCGCCAGCAGCGGGCCCTTGAACACTGAAGCTTTCTTT
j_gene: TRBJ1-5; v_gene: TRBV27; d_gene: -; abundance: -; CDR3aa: CASSYNSYSNQPQHF; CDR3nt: TGTGCCAGCAGTTACAACAGCTATAGCAATCAGCCCCAGCATTTT
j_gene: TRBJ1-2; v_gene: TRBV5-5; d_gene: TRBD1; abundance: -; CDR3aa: CASSVQASVEGAFGYGYTF; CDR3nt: TGTGCCAGCAGCGTCCAGGCCTCGGTTGAGGGGGCTTTTGGCTATGGCTACACCTTC
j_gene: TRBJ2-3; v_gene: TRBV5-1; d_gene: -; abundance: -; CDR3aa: CASRPLLAPDTQYF; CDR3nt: TGCGCCAGTAGGCCTTTGTTGGCCCCGGATACGCAGTATTTT
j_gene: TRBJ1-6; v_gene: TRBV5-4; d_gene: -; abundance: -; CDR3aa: CASSLGGLGSPLHF; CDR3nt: TGTGCCAGCAGCTTGGGGGGCCTCGGTTCACCCCTCCACTTT
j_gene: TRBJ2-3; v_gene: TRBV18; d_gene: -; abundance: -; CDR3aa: CASSPGEGGVDTQYF; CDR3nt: TGTGCCAGCTCACCAGGAGAGGGGGGTGTCGATACGCAGTATTTT
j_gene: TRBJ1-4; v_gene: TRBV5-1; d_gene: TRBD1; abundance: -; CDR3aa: CASSLRTGTTGNEKLFF; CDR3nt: TGCGCCAGCAGCTTGAGGACAGGGACGACGGGTAATGAAAAACTGTTTTTT
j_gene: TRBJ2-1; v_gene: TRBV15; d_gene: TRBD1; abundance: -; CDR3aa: CATSRAGDPGGNEQFF; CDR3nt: TGTGCCACCAGCAGAGCCGGGGACCCAGGGGGCAATGAGCAGTTCTTC
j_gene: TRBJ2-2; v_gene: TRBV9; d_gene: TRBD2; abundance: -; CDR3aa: CASSVIGLAGTNTGELFF; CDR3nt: TGTGCCAGCAGCGTTATCGGACTAGCGGGAACGAACACCGGGGAGCTGTTTTTT
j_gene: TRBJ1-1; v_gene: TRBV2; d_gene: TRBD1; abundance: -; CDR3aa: CASSEEGAWNTEAFF; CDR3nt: TGTGCCAGCAGTGAAGAGGGGGCTTGGAACACTGAAGCTTTCTTT
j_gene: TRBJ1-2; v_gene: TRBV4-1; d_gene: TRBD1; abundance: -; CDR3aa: CASSQGRQGANYGYTF; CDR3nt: TGCGCCAGCAGCCAGGGAAGACAGGGGGCGAACTATGGCTACACCTTC
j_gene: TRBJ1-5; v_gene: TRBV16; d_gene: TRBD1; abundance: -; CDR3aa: CASSRTGPGNQPQHF; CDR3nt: TGTGCCAGCAGCCGGACAGGGCCGGGCAATCAGCCCCAGCATTTT
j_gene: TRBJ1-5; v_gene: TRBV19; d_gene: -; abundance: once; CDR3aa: CASSRVYQPQHF; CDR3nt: TGTGCCAGTAGTCGTGTGTATCAGCCCCAGCATTTT
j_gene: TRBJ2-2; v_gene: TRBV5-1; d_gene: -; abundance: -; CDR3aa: CASSFTRNTGELFF; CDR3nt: TGCGCCAGCAGCTTTACGAGAAACACCGGGGAGCTGTTTTTT
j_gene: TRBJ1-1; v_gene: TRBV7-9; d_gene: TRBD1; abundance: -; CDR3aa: CASSLSTGQLNTEAFF; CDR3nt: TGTGCCAGCAGCTTAAGTACGGGACAGCTGAACACTGAAGCTTTCTTT
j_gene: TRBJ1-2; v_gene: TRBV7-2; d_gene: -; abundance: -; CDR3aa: CASSRFSGILDYGYTF; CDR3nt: TGTGCCAGCAGCCGCTTTTCCGGGATCCTAGACTATGGCTACACCTTC
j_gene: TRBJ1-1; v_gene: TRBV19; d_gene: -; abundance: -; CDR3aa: CASSRGRNTEAFF; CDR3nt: TGTGCCAGTAGCCGGGGCAGGAACACTGAAGCTTTCTTT
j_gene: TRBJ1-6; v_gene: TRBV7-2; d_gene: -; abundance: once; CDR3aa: CASSLVRVNSPLHF; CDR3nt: TGTGCCAGCAGCTTAGTGAGGGTTAATTCACCCCTCCACTTT
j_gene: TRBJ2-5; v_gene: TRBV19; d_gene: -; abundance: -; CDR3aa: CASSMLAERGETQYF; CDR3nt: TGTGCCAGTAGTATGCTAGCCGAAAGAGGGGAGACCCAGTACTTC
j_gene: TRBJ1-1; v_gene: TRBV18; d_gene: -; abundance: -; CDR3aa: CASSPILENTEAFF; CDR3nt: TGTGCCAGCTCACCCATTCTGGAGAACACTGAAGCTTTCTTT
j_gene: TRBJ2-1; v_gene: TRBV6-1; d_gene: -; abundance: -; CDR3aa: CASSDPLEGWPYNEQFF; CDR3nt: TGTGCCAGCAGTGATCCCCTTGAGGGGTGGCCCTACAATGAGCAGTTCTTC
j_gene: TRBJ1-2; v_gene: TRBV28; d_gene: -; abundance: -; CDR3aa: CASSSPASPDSNYGYTF; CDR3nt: TGTGCCAGCAGTTCCCCAGCTTCTCCGGACAGCAACTATGGCTACACCTTC
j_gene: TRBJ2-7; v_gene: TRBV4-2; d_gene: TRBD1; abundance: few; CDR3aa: CASSQVLGQNYEQYF; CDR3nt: TGTGCCAGCAGCCAAGTCCTGGGACAGAACTACGAGCAGTACTTC
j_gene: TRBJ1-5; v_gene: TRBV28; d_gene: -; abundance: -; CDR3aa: CASSLGGAYNQPQHF; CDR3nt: TGTGCCAGCAGTTTAGGGGGGGCTTACAATCAGCCCCAGCATTTT
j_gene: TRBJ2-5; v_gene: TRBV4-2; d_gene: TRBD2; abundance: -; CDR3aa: CASSQVSSGGQETQYF; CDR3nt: TGTGCCAGCAGCCAAGTTTCTAGCGGGGGACAAGAGACCCAGTACTTC
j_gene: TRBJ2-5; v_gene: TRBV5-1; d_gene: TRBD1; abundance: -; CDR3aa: CASSRIGQGTETQYF; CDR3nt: TGCGCCAGCAGCCGGATTGGACAGGGTACGGAGACCCAGTACTTC
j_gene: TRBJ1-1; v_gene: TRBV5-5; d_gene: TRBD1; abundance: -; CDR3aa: CASSPIDRGYTEAFF; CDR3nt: TGTGCCAGCAGCCCAATTGACAGGGGCTACACTGAAGCTTTCTTT